A single sample is the source of the 21 T cell receptor beta chains below, sequenced in a study of cytomegalovirus exposure and HLA in healthy donors. PCR was performed using 60 Vbeta and 13 Jbeta primers. The assay was immunoSEQ multiplex PCR, and TCRdb's table has in-frame clones only and misses some. The profile shows some 91,000 clones, around 73% of them singletons. The specimen was PBMCs. The receptor source for this set is a man aged 35 to 55 in good health and CMV-seronegative.

The CDR3 DNA reads TGTGCCAGCAGCCCCCAAGCTGTACAGGGGGGGGAAAAACTGTTTTTT. Translated: CASSPQAVQGGEKLFF. The chain recombines TRBV7-9 with TRBJ1-4; the match to TRBD1 covers 8 bases. Germline V gene data show CDR1 as SEHNR and CDR2 as FQNEAQ (reference sequence). The CDR3 covers 16 residues. Trimming removed 5 bases from V and 8 bases from J; junction bases left unmatched: 13.

The chain recombines TRBV5-6 with TRBJ2-7; 9 nucleotides line up with TRBD1. The CDR3 is made up of 15 amino acids. Trimming took 4 bases from V and 4 from J; bases not matched to a gene: 9. Germline V gene sequence: CDR1 SGHDT, CDR2 YYEEEE. The CDR3 here is CASSISGTGSYEQYF. For the CDR3, the DNA is TGTGCCAGCAGCATTTCCGGGACAGGGTCATACGAGCAGTACTTC.

The chain uses TRBV5-1 and TRBJ2-7, with 11 bases matching TRBD1. Losses at the gene ends were 8 bases for V and 4 bases for J; bases not matched to a gene: 14. The CDR3 loop spans 16 amino acids. Germline values: CDR1 SGHRS, CDR2 YFSETQ. The CDR3 DNA is TGCGCCAGTAGACCCAGCGTAGGGACAGGGGGTTACGAGCAGTACTTC. The encoded protein is CASRPSVGTGGYEQYF. The full variable domain, in which reference TRBV5-1 and TRBJ2-7 provide the parts outside the CDR3, is KAGVTQTPRYLIKTRGQQVTLSCSPISGHRSVSWYQQTPGQGLQFLFEYFSETQRNKGNFPGRFSGRQFSNSRSEMNVSTLELGDSALYLCASRPSVGTGGYEQYFGPGTRLTVT.

The chain combines TRBV7-8 with TRBJ1-1; a possible D gene is TRBD1 (6 bases). The ends were cut back, 0 bases at V and 8 bases at J, with 13 bases in the middle. Germline V gives CDR1 SGHVS, CDR2 FQNEAQ. The CDR3 has 14 amino acids. In DNA form, the CDR3 reads TGTGCCAGCAGCTTAGCCTTAACAGGGCCGGAAGCTTTCTTT. Its translation is CASSLALTGPEAFF.

Notes on this clone: At one boundary the junction diverges from the germline segment, which might be a read error. CDR3 sequence reads: CASSYYPGSHEQYF. CDR3 DNA: TGTGCCAGCAGCTACTACCCGGGGTCCCACGAGCAGTACTTC. The chain couples TRBV6-5 to TRBJ2-7, with TRBD2 as a possible D gene (5 bases). Germline assignment: CDR1 MNHEY and CDR2 SVGAGI. The CDR3 runs to 14 residues.

The chain employs TRBV7-2 and TRBJ2-1; 11 nucleotides line up with TRBD2. The trim removed 3 bases at V and 7 bases at J, leaving 2 bases unmatched. CDR1 is SGHTA and CDR2 is FQGNSA in the germline V gene. There are 14 residues in the CDR3. CDR3 in DNA: TGTGCCAGCAGCTTCCTAGCGGGAGGAAATGAGCAGTTCTTC. It codes for CASSFLAGGNEQFF.

V is TRBV5-8 and J is TRBJ1-1, with TRBD1 as a possible D gene (5 bases). Trimming removed 0 bases from V and 5 bases from J, with 17 bases in between. Per germline, CDR1 SGHTS and CDR2 YDEGEE. The CDR3 sequence is 16 residues long. CDR3 sequence (DNA): TGTGCCAGCAGCTTGGAAATCTGGGGCGCGGGGACTGAAGCTTTCTTT. This translates into CASSLEIWGAGTEAFF.

V and J are TRBV10-3 and TRBJ2-2; 11 nucleotides line up with TRBD2. There are 16 residues in the CDR3. In germline, CDR1 is ENHRY, CDR2 SYGVKD. After removal of 4 bases from V and 3 bases from J, the junction contained 4 bases not matched to a gene. The CDR3 DNA is TGTGCCATCAGTGGCAAGACTAGCGGGGACACCGGGGAGCTGTTTTTT. As protein: CAISGKTSGDTGELFF.

The chain employs TRBV5-1 and TRBJ2-5; D remains unclear. The V gene lost 4 bases and the J gene lost 1 base, with 8 bases spanning the gap. Per the germline V gene, CDR1 is SGHRS and CDR2 is YFSETQ. CDR3 length: 13 amino acids. CDR3 nucleotides: TGCGCCAGCAGCCTAAATATCCAAGAGACCCAGTACTTC. This sequence encodes CASSLNIQETQYF.

The genes are TRBV5-1 and TRBJ1-2; D is possibly TRBD1 (6 bases). Germline CDR1 SGHRS, CDR2 YFSETQ. The CDR3 spans 14 residues. V was trimmed by 0 bases and J by 2 bases, leaving 8 bases between them. This chain's CDR3 is CASSLGQENYGYTF. CDR3 in DNA: TGCGCCAGCAGCTTGGGACAGGAAAACTATGGCTACACCTTC.

The chain uses TRBV9 and TRBJ2-2; D unclear. The CDR3 is 13 residues long. The germline V and J ends were trimmed by 4 bases and 6 bases, with 10 bases remaining between them. From germline, CDR1 is SGDLS and CDR2 YYNGEE. Here the CDR3 DNA reads TGTGCCAGCAGCCAAAGAACAGCCGGGGAGCTGTTTTTT. It translates to CASSQRTAGELFF.

The gene calls are TRBV7-8 and TRBJ2-7; possibly TRBD1 for D (6 bases). V was clipped by 2 bases and J by 5 bases, with 19 bases between them. Per the germline V gene, CDR1 is SGHVS and CDR2 is FQNEAQ. This CDR3 is built from 16 residues. This CDR3 reads CASSLRSFRGKDEQYF. CDR3 nucleotides: TGTGCCAGCAGCTTACGATCCTTCAGGGGAAAGGACGAGCAGTACTTC.

This clone was found once. J is TRBJ2-7 and V is TRBV5-1, with 9 bases lining up with TRBD2. Trimming cost V 0 bases and J 6 bases; bases outside gene matches: 4. Germline values: CDR1 SGHRS, CDR2 YFSETQ. The CDR3 is made up of 14 amino acids. CDR3 protein: CASSLGLREGEQYF. CDR3 bases: TGCGCCAGCAGCTTGGGTCTGCGGGAGGGCGAGCAGTACTTC.

V and J are TRBV6-1 and TRBJ1-2; 8 bases match TRBD1. Trimming cost V 2 bases and J 10 bases; bases outside gene matches: 9. This CDR3 has 14 residues. The germline gives CDR1 MNHNS, CDR2 SASEGT. The CDR3: CASSETGRGRDYTF. The CDR3 DNA sequence: TGTGCCAGCAGTGAAACCGGCAGGGGGCGCGACTACACCTTC.

The chain is built from TRBV6-6 and TRBJ1-6; TRBD1 might be the D (5 bases). Trimming stripped 6 bases from V and 7 bases from J, with 13 bases between. Germline CDR1 and CDR2: MNHNY and SVGAGI (reference sequence). The CDR3 runs to 14 residues. This chain's CDR3 is CASRDSVSNSPLHF. CDR3 DNA sequence: TGTGCCAGCAGAGACAGCGTTTCAAATTCACCCCTCCACTTT.

This chain joins TRBV28 and TRBJ2-7; maybe TRBD2 (6 bases). V was clipped by 5 bases and J by 4 bases, with 9 bases between them. Germline assignment: CDR1 MDHEN and CDR2 SYDVKM. The CDR3 spans 12 residues. The CDR3, as DNA: TGTGCCAGCAGTCCGGGACTTTACGAGCAGTACTTC. Translated: CASSPGLYEQYF.

The V and J genes are TRBV28 and TRBJ2-5; no firm D call. V was clipped by 2 bases and J by 7 bases, with 5 bases between them. Germline V gives CDR1 MDHEN, CDR2 SYDVKM. CDR3 length equals 11 residues. CDR3 coding DNA: TGTGCCAGCAGTTTAGTATTGACCCAGTACTTC. Translated, it gives CASSLVLTQYF. Based on the CDR3 plus reference TRBV28 and TRBJ2-5, the full variable domain is DVKVTQSSRYLVKRTGEKVFLECVQDMDHENMFWYRQDPGLGLRLIYFSYDVKMKEKGDIPEGYSVSREKKERFSLILESASTNQTSMYLCASSLVLTQYFGPGTRLLVL.

V gene TRBV7-9 combines with J gene TRBJ1-4; 9 bases are shared with TRBD1. CDR1 SEHNR and CDR2 FQNEAQ come from the germline V gene (reference sequence). The CDR3 extends over 15 amino acids. The V and J ends lost 0 bases and 6 bases, in that order; junction bases with no gene match: 2. In DNA, the CDR3 is TGTGCCAGCAGCTTAGCGTGGACAGGGGATGAAAAACTGTTTTTT. Its translation is CASSLAWTGDEKLFF.

V is TRBV30 and J is TRBJ1-1; D possibly corresponds to TRBD1 (6 bases). Germline CDR1 GTSNPN, CDR2 SVGIG (reference sequence). With 5 bases removed from V and 6 bases from J, the gap between germline ends came to 13 bases. The CDR3 extends over 12 amino acids. CDR3: CAWQRGQAEAFF. DNA for the CDR3: TGTGCCTGGCAGAGGGGACAAGCTGAAGCTTTCTTT.

The gene calls are TRBV7-8 and TRBJ2-5, with 7 bases identical to TRBD2. Matching the DNA end better, TRBJ2-7 makes the J call doubtful. Germline V gene sequence: CDR1 SGHVS, CDR2 FQNEAQ. This CDR3 is 16 amino acids long. CDR3 region: CASSLVGSGGTYEQYF. In nucleotides, the CDR3 is TGTGCCAGCAGCTTAGTTGGGTCGGGAGGAACCTACGAGCAGTACTTC.

This chain uses TRBV6-1 with TRBJ1-6, with 11 positions matching TRBD1. The CDR3 contains 16 residues. Germline lookup yields CDR1 MNHNS and CDR2 SASEGT. V lost 4 bases, J lost 8 bases, and 7 bases stayed unmatched. The CDR3 spells CASSGKDRGRDSPLHF. As DNA, the CDR3 is TGTGCCAGCAGTGGCAAGGACAGGGGGCGGGATTCACCCCTCCACTTT.